This T cell receptor beta chain is drawn from a study of T cells in Graves' hyperthyroidism and ophthalmopathy. Amplified TCR beta CDR3 regions derived from RNA transcripts. First-round RT-PCR targeting the TCR CDR3 was performed with the HTBI primer set. From the multiplex PCR reads, TCRdb called clonotypes with MiXCR, one entry per CDR3 protein. Of hundreds of thousands of distinct CDR3 sequences in the sample, roughly 14% were seen once. This clonotype was recorded many times. CDR1 MNHNS and CDR2 SASEGT come from the germline V gene. V lost 3 bases to trimming and J lost 5 bases, with 10 bases between them. This CDR3 region has 13 residues.

The specimen sequenced was blood. The chain is built from TRBV6-1 and TRBJ1-2; D remains unclear. This TCR was recovered from a woman aged 45-60 years with Graves' ophthalmopathy. The CDR3, as DNA: TGTGCCAGCAGTGACCCACAAGATTATGGCTACACCTTC. Translating gives CASSDPQDYGYTF.